This entry lists 18 T cell receptor beta chains sequenced from one sample in a study of T cells in Graves' hyperthyroidism and ophthalmopathy. Authors of the study amplified TCR beta CDR3 regions from RNA transcripts. Initially, a first-round RT-PCR of the TCR CDR3 employed the HTBI primer set. Each CDR3 protein is one row after TCRdb ran MiXCR on the multiplex PCR reads. This table holds 480,000 or so distinct CDR3 sequences, 14% found once. Sample: blood. The receptors shown here come from a woman younger than 35 with Graves' hyperthyroidism.

This clonotype showed up just once. This clone may be a read error of a much larger clone one base away. V and J are TRBV19 and TRBJ1-1, with 10 bases aligning to TRBD1. Trimming at V came to 6 bases and at J to 7 bases, leaving 11 bases not matched to a gene. This CDR3 has 15 residues. CDR1 LNHDA and CDR2 SQIVND come from the germline V gene (reference sequence). The CDR3: CASRNPGTGEVEAFF. Written as DNA, the CDR3 is TGTGCCAGTAGGAATCCCGGGACAGGGGAAGTTGAAGCTTTCTTT.

The V and J genes are TRBV20-1 and TRBJ1-1; tentatively, D is TRBD1 (6 bases). With 7 bases removed from V and 0 bases from J, the gap between germline ends came to 15 bases. Germline values: CDR1 DFQATT, CDR2 SNEGSKA (reference sequence). This CDR3 is 14 amino acids long. CDR3 loop: CSVNGQLMNTEAFF. The DNA for the CDR3 is TGCAGTGTCAATGGACAGCTCATGAACACTGAAGCTTTCTTT.

This clonotype was counted many times. The chain recombines TRBV5-1 with TRBJ2-3; 7 bases agree with TRBD2. CDR1 SGHRS and CDR2 YFSETQ come from the germline V gene. V was pared by 0 bases and J by 4 bases, with 5 bases of the junction left unmatched. CDR3 length: 15 residues. The CDR3 region has the DNA TGCGCCAGCAGCTTGGAATCGGCGGGAGCAGATACGCAGTATTTT. It codes for CASSLESAGADTQYF.

This clonotype was counted ten times or more. The chain joins TRBV3-1 to TRBJ1-2; D unresolved. Germline CDR1 is LGHDT and CDR2 is YNNKEL (reference sequence). The CDR3 totals 13 residues. V lost 4 bases and J lost 8, with 14 bases in between. Here the CDR3 reads CASSPSARRGYTF. In DNA, the CDR3 is TGTGCCAGCAGCCCCTCGGCTAGGCGGGGCTACACCTTC.

This clonotype was detected ten times or more. The chain links TRBV7-2 to TRBJ2-4; 8 bases are a match to TRBD2. J gave up 0 bases and V 2 bases, and 3 bases lay outside the gene matches. CDR1 and CDR2 (germline): SGHTA, FQGNSA. The length of the CDR3 is 16 residues. CDR3 DNA sequence: TGTGCCAGCAGCTTAAGGCTAGCGGGAGCCAAAAACATTCAGTACTTC. It encodes CASSLRLAGAKNIQYF.

This clonotype was counted ten times or more. The chain combines TRBV28 with TRBJ1-1; D is ambiguous. V shed 5 bases and J shed 4 bases, with 11 bases lying between them. From germline, CDR1 is MDHEN and CDR2 SYDVKM. The CDR3 runs 13 residues. The CDR3 here is CASSRVLSTEAFF. The CDR3 DNA reads as TGTGCCAGCAGTCGGGTTTTGTCCACTGAAGCTTTCTTT.

This clonotype was counted at least ten times. This chain links TRBV30 with TRBJ1-6; 7 positions match TRBD1. CDR1 is GTSNPN and CDR2 is SVGIG in the germline V gene (reference sequence). V dropped 0 bases and J dropped 9; count of bases not matched to a gene: 5. This CDR3 comprises 14 residues. CDR3 DNA: TGTGCCTGGAGTGTACCAGACAGGGCTTCACCCCTCCACTTT. Its translation is CAWSVPDRASPLHF.

This rearrangement joins TRBV3-1 to TRBJ1-1; the D gene is possibly TRBD1 (6 bases). Trimming removed 0 bases at V and 0 bases at J, with 14 bases between. The CDR3 covers 17 residues. Germline lookup yields CDR1 LGHDT and CDR2 YNNKEL (reference sequence). The CDR3 region is CASSQELTGLLNTEAFF. CDR3 in DNA: TGTGCCAGCAGCCAAGAACTAACAGGGCTACTGAACACTGAAGCTTTCTTT.

The rearrangement links TRBV19 to TRBJ2-4; a weak D match, TRBD1 (6 bases). Germline lookup yields CDR1 LNHDA and CDR2 SQIVND (reference sequence). The CDR3 is made up of 17 amino acids. V lost 1 base and J lost 1, with 14 bases in between. The CDR3 DNA reads as TGTGCCAGTAGTATAGGCGGACAGTTCTATGCCAAAAACATTCAGTACTTC. Protein sequence: CASSIGGQFYAKNIQYF.

This clonotype showed up just a few times. The chain uses TRBV20-1 and TRBJ2-7; 7 bases map to TRBD2. Germline assignment: CDR1 DFQATT and CDR2 SNEGSKA (reference sequence). Unmatched junction bases numbered 5, after V lost 0 bases and J lost 0 bases. The CDR3 loop spans 15 amino acids. CDR3 sequence reads: CSARDGGLPSYEQYF. The CDR3 DNA reads TGCAGTGCTAGAGATGGGGGACTACCCTCCTACGAGCAGTACTTC.

This clonotype has more than one count but fewer than ten. The J gene is TRBJ2-1, the V gene TRBV5-1; a possible D gene is TRBD2 (6 bases). CDR1 SGHRS and CDR2 YFSETQ come from the germline V gene. The CDR3 totals 15 residues. V lost 4 bases and J lost 0, with 11 bases in between. The CDR3 nucleotides are TGCGCCAGCAGCCCGGCGGGATCCTCCTACAATGAGCAGTTCTTC. Its translation: CASSPAGSSYNEQFF.

This clonotype was recorded many times. V and J are TRBV2 and TRBJ1-5, with D perhaps matching TRBD1 (5 bases). Germline values: CDR1 SNHLY, CDR2 FYNNEI. V was clipped by 3 bases and J by 0 bases, with 9 bases between them. The CDR3 is 15 amino acids. In DNA, the CDR3 is TGTGCCAGCAGTGATGGGACGGTTAGCAATCAGCCCCAGCATTTT. Protein: CASSDGTVSNQPQHF.

The rearrangement uses TRBV6-1 and TRBJ2-7; 11 bases map to TRBD2. In germline, CDR1 is MNHNS, CDR2 SASEGT. V lost 6 bases to trimming and J lost 2 bases; unmatched junction nucleotides: 3. The CDR3 contains 14 residues. CDR3 loop: CASRPTSGTYEQYV. In DNA, the CDR3 is TGTGCCAGCAGGCCGACTAGCGGGACCTACGAGCAGTACGTC.

This clonotype was counted many times. The chain recombines TRBV12-3 or TRBV12-4 with TRBJ2-7, with 7 bases that match TRBD1. Trimming cost V 5 bases and J 7 bases; bases outside gene matches: 11. This CDR3 has 14 residues. The CDR3 coding sequence is TGTGCCAGCAGTATAAATACAGGGGCCCGGGAGCAGTACTTC. The encoded protein is CASSINTGAREQYF.

The table lists this clonotype with a few counts. This chain uses TRBV7-9 with TRBJ1-1; TRBD1 might be the D (5 bases). The CDR3 extends over 15 amino acids. Trimming took off 6 bases at V and 4 bases at J, with 18 bases between the two ends. The V gene's germline CDR1 is SEHNR and CDR2 FQNEAQ (reference sequence). DNA for the CDR3: TGTGCCAGCAGTCTCCCGACGGGACGCATCACTGAAGCTTTCTTT. Translated, it gives CASSLPTGRITEAFF.

In its sample, this clonotype was seen many times. J is TRBJ2-5 and V is TRBV2; unclear D gene. This CDR3 region has 13 residues. The germline V gene has CDR1 SNHLY and CDR2 FYNNEI. Trimming removed 7 bases from V and 4 bases from J, with 13 bases in between. The CDR3 spells CASNIMWAETQYF. The CDR3 nucleotides read TGTGCCAGCAATATCATGTGGGCAGAGACCCAGTACTTC.

The sample holds a few counts of this clonotype. The chain joins TRBV4-2 to TRBJ1-1, with TRBD1 as a possible D gene (5 bases). Trimming cost V 3 bases and J 7 bases, with 9 bases left between them. CDR1 is LGHNA and CDR2 is YNFKEQ in the germline V gene. The CDR3 length is 12 residues. CDR3 protein: CASSQGGGEAFF. The CDR3 DNA reads as TGTGCCAGCAGCCAGGGGGGGGGTGAAGCTTTCTTT.

V gene TRBV9 combines with J gene TRBJ2-3; 7 nucleotides align to TRBD2. This CDR3 comprises 15 residues. The germline gives CDR1 SGDLS, CDR2 YYNGEE. The junction had 5 bases not matched to a gene; V was cut back by 2 bases and J by 2 bases. This chain's CDR3 is CASSVGDYTTDTQYF. The CDR3, as DNA: TGTGCCAGCAGCGTGGGGGACTACACCACAGATACGCAGTATTTT.